This T cell receptor beta chain derives from a study of OX40 agonist ivuxolimab in advanced cancers. Across the study: Intravenous ivuxolimab at 0.01 to 10 mg/kg was given to patients every 2 weeks. Age averaged about 60 years (range about 20 to 79), and roughly 80% were male.

This CDR3 contains 13 residues. V gave up 5 bases and J gave up 5 bases, with 11 bases separating them. Looked up from germline, CDR1 is SSHAT and CDR2 is FNYEAQ (reference sequence). Study-wide results and caveats: Doses of 0.1 to 3.0 mg/kg were accompanied by clonal expansion of CD4+ and CD8+ blood T cells by week 6. On average, a greater number of expanded clones characterised CD8+ T cells relative to CD4+.

Method: immunoSEQ multiplex PCR; TCRdb's copy keeps in-frame clones and lacks some. The table lists about 60,000 clones, about 86% of them singletons, with roughly 1% in the top ten. Remarks on this clone: No antigen is known for it.

This chain joins TRBV7-7 and TRBJ2-3, with D perhaps TRBD2 (6 bases). The sequence was collected from an adult with an advanced solid tumor such as melanoma, head and neck, liver or kidney cancer. The sample here was CD4+ or CD8+ T cells sorted from blood, taken in a trial of the OX40 agonist ivuxolimab. The CDR3 spells CASSPGLVDTQYF. CDR3 DNA: TGTGCCAGCAGCCCGGGACTGGTAGATACGCAGTATTTT.